The 17 T cell receptor beta chains reported below all come from one sample, sequenced in a study of blood T cells in healthy people across ages. A second PCR, run for about 7 to 11 cycles, used a sample-barcoded 5' primer plus a J-beta primer mix. TCRdb passed the 5' RACE reads through MiXCR, listing each CDR3 protein once. Among around 1,100,000 distinct CDR3 sequences, roughly two fifths were seen once, and the ten largest hold over 10%. Sequenced sample: blood. The receptors were gathered from a man aged 18 to 35 in good health.

Comments on this clonotype: A read error may produce the germline difference seen at one junction end. The chain links TRBV9 to TRBJ2-1; TRBD2 matches 12 bases. The CDR3 runs 15 residues. CDR1 is SGDLS, CDR2 YYNGEE, per germline. The CDR3, as DNA: TGTGCCGGCAGCGTTCCCCCGACTAGCGGGGGCGAGCAGTTCTTC. Protein sequence: CAGSVPPTSGGEQFF.

The chain carries TRBV11-2 and TRBJ2-3; the D call may be TRBD1 or TRBD2 (6 bases each). The V end lost 3 bases, the J end lost 1 base, and 14 bases lay between the germline ends. CDR3 size: 16 residues. Germline CDR1 reads SGHAT; CDR2 reads FQNNGV. The CDR3 spells CASSFRGAGGTDTQYF. DNA for the CDR3: TGTGCCAGCAGCTTTAGGGGGGCAGGGGGCACAGATACGCAGTATTTT.

The chain recombines TRBV7-2 with TRBJ1-2, with TRBD1 matching over 9 bases. V lost 1 base and J lost 4; bases outside the gene matches: 4. Germline V gene data show CDR1 as SGHTA and CDR2 as FQGNSA. The length of the CDR3 is 15 residues. The DNA of the CDR3 is TGTGCCAGCAGCTTAGGGGACAGGGAGATCTATGGCTACACCTTC. Translated: CASSLGDREIYGYTF. The variable domain in full, with the rest retrieved from reference TRBV7-2 and TRBJ1-2, is GAGVSQSPSNKVTEKGKDVELRCDPISGHTALYWYRQSLGQGLEFLIYFQGNSAPDKSGLPSDRFSAERTGGSVSTLTIQRTQQEDSAVYLCASSLGDREIYGYTFGSGTRLTVV.

V and J are TRBV5-1 and TRBJ2-1, with TRBD2 matching 7 bases. Per germline, CDR1 SGHRS and CDR2 YFSETQ. V dropped 3 bases and J dropped 1; count of bases not matched to a gene: 16. The CDR3 has 19 residues. CDR3: CASSSPLQDSGFSYNEQFF. The CDR3 region has the DNA TGCGCCAGCAGCTCCCCACTTCAGGATAGCGGGTTTTCCTACAATGAGCAGTTCTTC.

The V gene is TRBV27, the J gene TRBJ1-2; a weak D match, TRBD1 (6 bases). The CDR3 sequence is 16 residues long. Trimming cost V 2 bases and J 8 bases, with 21 bases left between them. Germline lookup yields CDR1 MNHEY and CDR2 SMNVEV (reference sequence). CDR3 protein: CASSLMGAGVSVGYTF. The CDR3 region has the DNA TGTGCCAGCAGTTTAATGGGTGCAGGGGTATCGGTCGGCTACACCTTC.

This clonotype was seen only a few times. The chain links TRBV7-2 to TRBJ1-2; the D gene is possibly TRBD1 (6 bases). Germline V gives CDR1 SGHTA, CDR2 FQGNSA. The CDR3 runs to 15 residues. The germline V and J ends were trimmed by 5 bases and 4 bases, with 17 bases remaining between them. The CDR3 is CASSLDSLKSYGYTF. The CDR3 DNA sequence: TGTGCCAGCAGCCTGGACAGCTTAAAGAGCTATGGCTACACCTTC.

The rearrangement joins TRBV4-1 to TRBJ1-1; D unresolved. The V gene lost 0 bases and the J gene lost 4 bases, with 12 bases spanning the gap. CDR3 size: 15 residues. The germline gives CDR1 MGHRA, CDR2 YSYEKL. CDR3: CASSQDSWEGTEAFF. In DNA, the CDR3 is TGCGCCAGCAGCCAAGATTCGTGGGAGGGCACTGAAGCTTTCTTT.

The V call is TRBV12-5, the J call TRBJ2-5; D may correspond to TRBD1 or TRBD2 (6 bases each). This CDR3 contains 13 residues. V lost 5 bases and J 5 bases, leaving 12 bases between the germline ends. CDR1 and CDR2 from the germline V gene are LGHNT and FRNRAP. The CDR3 protein is CASGVGGGETQYF. CDR3 DNA: TGTGCTAGTGGTGTGGGGGGCGGCGAGACCCAGTACTTC.

This clonotype was seen a single time. The rearrangement joins TRBV6-2 or TRBV6-3 to TRBJ1-1; D gene unclear. The CDR3 length is 14 residues. CDR1 and CDR2 (germline): MNHEY, SVGEGT. V was pared by 11 bases and J by 4 bases, with 20 bases between. For the CDR3, the DNA is TGTGCCGCCGGGGAACGAGGGAGTAGCACTGAAGCTTTCTTT. This encodes CAAGERGSSTEAFF.

This sequence joins TRBV27 and TRBJ2-5; D is undetermined. Deletions cut 5 bases from V and 0 bases from J, with 10 bases between. Germline V gene data show CDR1 as MNHEY and CDR2 as SMNVEV (reference sequence). The length of the CDR3 is 14 residues. The CDR3 sequence is CASSVRAYQETQYF. CDR3 in DNA: TGTGCCAGCAGTGTACGGGCGTACCAAGAGACCCAGTACTTC.

The chain couples TRBV4-1 to TRBJ2-7, with 10 bases lining up with TRBD1. CDR1 MGHRA and CDR2 YSYEKL come from the germline V gene. The trim removed 4 bases at V and 1 base at J, leaving 7 bases unmatched. The CDR3 spans 16 residues. The CDR3: CASSRPAGQGSYEQYF. CDR3 in DNA: TGCGCCAGCAGCCGTCCAGCGGGACAGGGGTCCTACGAGCAGTACTTC.

The gene calls are TRBV7-3 and TRBJ2-3; D is ambiguous. The length of the CDR3 is 14 residues. CDR1 is SGHTA and CDR2 is FQGTGA in the germline V gene. Trimming took off 5 bases at V and 3 bases at J, with 12 bases between the two ends. CDR3 residues: CASSPQGETDTQYF. For the CDR3, the DNA is TGTGCCAGCAGCCCTCAAGGAGAAACAGATACGCAGTATTTT.

This sequence joins TRBV20-1 and TRBJ1-5, with D possibly matching TRBD1 (5 bases). The V end lost 7 bases, the J end lost 2 bases, and 15 bases lay between the germline ends. This CDR3 has 14 amino acids. Looked up from germline, CDR1 is DFQATT and CDR2 is SNEGSKA (reference sequence). For the CDR3, the DNA is TGCAGTGTACCAGGGAATGAAGGCAATCAGCCCCAGCATTTT. Translated: CSVPGNEGNQPQHF.

In this sample, this clonotype turned up a few times. The chain employs TRBV5-6 and TRBJ2-3; D not certain. V was shortened by 6 bases and J by 3 bases, with 11 bases between the two germline ends. Germline V gives CDR1 SGHDT, CDR2 YYEEEE. The CDR3 has 13 residues. In DNA form, the CDR3 reads TGTGCCAGCATTGGGATAGGGACAGATACGCAGTATTTT. Translating gives CASIGIGTDTQYF.

This clonotype was counted between two and nine times. The chain has TRBV12-3 or TRBV12-4 and TRBJ2-1; 7 positions match TRBD2. With 6 bases clipped from V and 12 bases from J, the junction kept 17 bases outside the gene matches. The CDR3 is 15 amino acids. The CDR3 here is CASRSSLSSGAAQFF. The CDR3 coding sequence is TGTGCCAGCAGAAGTAGTTTATCCAGCGGGGCCGCGCAGTTCTTC.

The V and J genes are TRBV12-3 or TRBV12-4 and TRBJ1-4; D remains ambiguous. The CDR3 is 16 residues long. V was clipped by 3 bases and J by 0 bases, with 11 bases between them. CDR3 sequence (DNA): TGTGCCAGCAGTTTCTACGACGCGGCAACTAATGAAAAACTGTTTTTT. This sequence encodes CASSFYDAATNEKLFF.

This clonotype was picked up a small number of times. The germline gene is not matched at one end of the junction; a read error may be the cause. The gene calls are TRBV3-1 and TRBJ2-7; D uncertain. Germline lookup yields CDR1 LGHDT and CDR2 YNNKEL (reference sequence). The CDR3 covers 13 residues. This CDR3 reads CASSEDTAYEQYF. The DNA of the CDR3 is TGTGCCAGCAGCGAAGATACAGCCTACGAGCAGTACTTC.